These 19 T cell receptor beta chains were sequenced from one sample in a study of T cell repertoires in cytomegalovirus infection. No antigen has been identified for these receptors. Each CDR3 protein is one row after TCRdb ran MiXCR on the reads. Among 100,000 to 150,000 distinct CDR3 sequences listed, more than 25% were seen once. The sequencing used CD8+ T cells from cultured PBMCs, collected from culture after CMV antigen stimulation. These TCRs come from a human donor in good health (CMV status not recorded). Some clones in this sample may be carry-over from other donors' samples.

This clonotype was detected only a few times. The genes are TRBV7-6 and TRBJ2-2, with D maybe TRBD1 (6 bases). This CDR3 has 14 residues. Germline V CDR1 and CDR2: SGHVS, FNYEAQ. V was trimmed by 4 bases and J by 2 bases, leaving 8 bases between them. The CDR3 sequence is CASSWTANTGELFF. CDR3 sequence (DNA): TGTGCCAGCAGCTGGACAGCTAACACCGGGGAGCTGTTTTTT.

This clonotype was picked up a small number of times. Written as DNA, the CDR3 is TGTGCCAGCAGTCCCCACGGCGGCAGGGGGCGGACCGGGGAGCTGTTTTTT. This encodes CASSPHGGRGRTGELFF. V gene TRBV11-2 combines with J gene TRBJ2-2; 8 nucleotides agree with TRBD1. V lost 6 bases, J lost 5 bases, and 14 bases stayed unmatched. Germline V CDR1 and CDR2: SGHAT, FQNNGV. The CDR3 has 17 amino acids. The entire variable domain, with the rest obtained from reference TRBV11-2 and TRBJ2-2, is as follows: EAGVAQSPRYKIIEKRQSVAFWCNPISGHATLYWYQQILGQGPKLLIQFQNNGVVDDSQLPKDRFSAERLKGVDSTLKIQPAKLEDSAVYLCASSPHGGRGRTGELFFGEGSRLTVL.

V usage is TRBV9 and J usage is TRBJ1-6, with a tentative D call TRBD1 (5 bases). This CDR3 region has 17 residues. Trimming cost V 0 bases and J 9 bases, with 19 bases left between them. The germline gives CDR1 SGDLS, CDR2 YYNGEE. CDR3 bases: TGTGCCAGCAGCGTAGACTCAGGGAGCGGAACGAGTTCACCCCTCCACTTT. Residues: CASSVDSGSGTSSPLHF.

The CDR3 DNA is TGTGCCAGCAGCGCAAGACCCGGGACTAGCGGGGGGGACCGGCGGTTCTTC. Residues: CASSARPGTSGGDRRFF. The chain employs TRBV9 and TRBJ2-1; TRBD2 aligns across 16 bases. J was trimmed by 15 bases and V by 3 bases; bases with no gene match: 15. The CDR3 is 17 residues long. In germline, CDR1 is SGDLS, CDR2 YYNGEE.

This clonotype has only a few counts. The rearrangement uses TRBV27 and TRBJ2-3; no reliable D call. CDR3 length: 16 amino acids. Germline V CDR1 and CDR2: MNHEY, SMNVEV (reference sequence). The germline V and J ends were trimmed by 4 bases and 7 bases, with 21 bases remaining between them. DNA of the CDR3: TGTGCCAGCAGTTCATACAGAGCCCCCCCCCACAATACGCAGTATTTT. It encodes CASSSYRAPPHNTQYF.

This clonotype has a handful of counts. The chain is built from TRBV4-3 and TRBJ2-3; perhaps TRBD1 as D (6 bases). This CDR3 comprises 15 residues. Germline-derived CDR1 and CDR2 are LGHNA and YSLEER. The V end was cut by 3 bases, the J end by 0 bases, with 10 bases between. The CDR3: CASSQTGPSTDTQYF. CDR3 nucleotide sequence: TGCGCCAGCAGCCAGACAGGACCTAGCACAGATACGCAGTATTTT.

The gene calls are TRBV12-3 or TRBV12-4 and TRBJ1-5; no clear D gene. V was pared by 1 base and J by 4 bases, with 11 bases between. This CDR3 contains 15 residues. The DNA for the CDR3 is TGTGCCAGCAGTTTAGAGAGGGTTGAGAATCAGCCCCAGCATTTT. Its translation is CASSLERVENQPQHF.

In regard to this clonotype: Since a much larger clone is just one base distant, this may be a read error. CDR3 protein: CASIFGLGIGYLNQPQHF. The CDR3, as DNA: TGTGCCAGCATTTTTGGGCTCGGGATCGGCTACCTCAATCAGCCCCAGCATTTT. This chain connects TRBV12-3 or TRBV12-4 to TRBJ1-5, with D hard to call. The ends were cut back, 7 bases at V and 3 bases at J, with 25 bases in the middle. CDR3 size: 18 residues.

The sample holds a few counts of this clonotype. The CDR3 region is CASSQGDRVKDYGYTF. In DNA form, the CDR3 reads TGCGCCAGCAGCCAAGGGGACAGGGTGAAGGACTATGGCTACACCTTC. This chain joins TRBV4-1 and TRBJ1-2, with 9 bases fitting TRBD1. Germline V gene data show CDR1 as MGHRA and CDR2 as YSYEKL. Germline trimming cut 1 base from V and 3 bases from J; bases unmatched to any gene: 6. The CDR3 totals 16 residues.

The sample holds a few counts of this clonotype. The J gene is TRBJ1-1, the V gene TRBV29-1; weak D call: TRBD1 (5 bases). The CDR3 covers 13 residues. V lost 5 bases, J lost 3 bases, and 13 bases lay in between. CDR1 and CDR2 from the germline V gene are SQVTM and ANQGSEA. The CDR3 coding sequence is TGCAGCGTTTGGAGCCCGGGGGACACTGAAGCTTTCTTT. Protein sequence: CSVWSPGDTEAFF. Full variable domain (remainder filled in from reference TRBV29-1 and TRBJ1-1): SAVISQKPSRDICQRGTSLTIQCQVDSQVTMMFWYRQQPGQSLTLIATANQGSEATYESGFVIDKFPISRPNLTFSTLTVSNMSPEDSSIYLCSVWSPGDTEAFFGQGTRLTVV.

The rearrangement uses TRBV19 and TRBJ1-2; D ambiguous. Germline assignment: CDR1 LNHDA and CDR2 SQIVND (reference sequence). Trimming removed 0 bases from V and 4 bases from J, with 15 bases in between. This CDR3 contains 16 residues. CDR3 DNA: TGTGCCAGTAGTATAGATCTGGCGGCAATGGGCTATGGCTACACCTTC. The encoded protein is CASSIDLAAMGYGYTF.

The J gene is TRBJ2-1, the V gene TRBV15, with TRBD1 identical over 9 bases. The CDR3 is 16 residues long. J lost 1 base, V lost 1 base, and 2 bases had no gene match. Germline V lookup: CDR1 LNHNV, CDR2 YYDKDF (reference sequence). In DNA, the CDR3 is TGTGCCACCAGCAGAGGAGGGACAGGGTCCTACAATGAGCAGTTCTTC. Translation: CATSRGGTGSYNEQFF.

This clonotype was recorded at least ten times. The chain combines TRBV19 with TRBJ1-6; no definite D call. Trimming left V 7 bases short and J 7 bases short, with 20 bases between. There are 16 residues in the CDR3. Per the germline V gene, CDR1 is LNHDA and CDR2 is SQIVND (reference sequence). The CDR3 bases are TGTGCCAGTAAGGAACTTCTGCACGGTGGGAATTCACCCCTCCACTTT. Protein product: CASKELLHGGNSPLHF.

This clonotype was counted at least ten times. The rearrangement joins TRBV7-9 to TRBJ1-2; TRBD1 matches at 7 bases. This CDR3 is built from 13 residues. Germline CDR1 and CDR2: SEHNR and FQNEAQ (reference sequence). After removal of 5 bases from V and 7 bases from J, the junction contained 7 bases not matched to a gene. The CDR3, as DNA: TGTGCCAGCAGCCCGGACAGGTCGGGTGGCTACACCTTC. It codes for CASSPDRSGGYTF.

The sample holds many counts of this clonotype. The CDR3 sequence is CASSLATNEKLFF. CDR3 sequence (DNA): TGTGCCAGCAGTTTAGCAACTAATGAAAAACTGTTTTTT. The rearrangement uses TRBV12-3 or TRBV12-4 and TRBJ1-4; D gene ambiguous. The ends were cut back, 0 bases at V and 1 base at J, with 0 bases in the middle. The CDR3 extends over 13 amino acids.

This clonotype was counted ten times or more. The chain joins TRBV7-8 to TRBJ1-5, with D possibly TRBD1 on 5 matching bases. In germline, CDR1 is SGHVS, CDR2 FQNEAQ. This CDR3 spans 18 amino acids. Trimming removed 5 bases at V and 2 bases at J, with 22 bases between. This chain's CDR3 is CASSEGRGGIGRNQPQHF. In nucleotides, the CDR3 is TGTGCCAGCAGCGAAGGCCGGGGGGGTATCGGTCGCAATCAGCCCCAGCATTTT.

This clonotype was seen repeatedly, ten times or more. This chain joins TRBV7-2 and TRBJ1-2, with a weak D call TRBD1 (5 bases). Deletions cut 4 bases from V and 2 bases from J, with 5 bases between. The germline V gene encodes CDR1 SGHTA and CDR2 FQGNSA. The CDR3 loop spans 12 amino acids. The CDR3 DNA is TGTGCCAGCAGCTGGGGGAACTATGGCTACACCTTC. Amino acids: CASSWGNYGYTF.

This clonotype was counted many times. CDR3 protein: CASSLTGTGETQYF. CDR3 nucleotides: TGTGCCAGCAGCCTTACCGGGACAGGCGAGACCCAGTACTTC. The chain uses TRBV7-3 and TRBJ2-5, with 8 nucleotides matching TRBD1. Germline V gene sequence: CDR1 SGHTA, CDR2 FQGTGA. With 5 bases clipped from V and 5 bases from J, the junction kept 7 bases outside the gene matches. The CDR3 contains 14 residues.

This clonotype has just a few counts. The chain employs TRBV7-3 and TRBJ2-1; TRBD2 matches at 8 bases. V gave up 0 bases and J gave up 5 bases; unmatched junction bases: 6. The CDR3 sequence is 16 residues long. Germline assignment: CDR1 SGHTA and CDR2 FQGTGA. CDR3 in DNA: TGTGCCAGCAGCTTAACAGGACTAGCAACAAACAATGAGCAGTTCTTC. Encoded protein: CASSLTGLATNNEQFF.